The clone carrying this T cell receptor beta chain was observed a few times. Its antigen is not known. Trimming stripped 8 bases from V and 7 bases from J, with 18 bases between. Germline CDR1 and CDR2: LNHDA and SQIVND (reference sequence). This CDR3 has 13 amino acids. From RNA, the CDR3 regions of TCR beta chains were amplified and sequenced. In the first round, RT-PCR was carried out with HTBI primers, and a multiplex PCR formed the second round. TCRdb recomputed calls from the multiplex PCR reads with MiXCR, one row per CDR3 protein. The table shows approximately 700,000 distinct CDR3 sequences, with roughly 40% occurring only once. The authors diagnosed from clinical symptoms, serum thyroxine, TRAb, thyroid ultrasound and orbital computed tomography. The record originates from a study of Graves' ophthalmopathy and Graves' hyperthyroidism. Points from the study as a whole: Prediction of ophthalmopathy progression reached around 70% sensitivity and 72% to 75% specificity. Ophthalmopathy and stable hyperthyroidism were discriminated by a 13-signature model, with 85% to 90% sensitivity and under 84% specificity.

The sequenced sample was peripheral blood. V usage is TRBV19 and J usage is TRBJ2-7, with D possibly TRBD1 on 5 matching bases. This receptor was taken from an adult man with Graves' ophthalmopathy. The CDR3 nucleotides are TGTGCCAGTCAATCGGGCAGGGCATCTGAGCAGTACTTC. Translating it yields CASQSGRASEQYF.